This TCR beta chain was captured by sequencing in a study of T cell responses to AZD1222 COVID-19 vaccine. Study-wide findings and caveats: Spike was spanned by vaccine-associated CD4 TCRs, which were dominant at 160-218 and 743-854. Repertoire collection took place solely once the T cell response had peaked. In a largely white British group with more females than males, clonal diversity was possibly underestimated.

Clones were read by immunoSEQ multiplex PCR, and TCRdb kept only the in-frame ones, dropping some. The sample shows about 130,000 clones, around 94% of them seen only once. V lost 6 bases, J lost 7 bases, and 8 bases stayed unmatched. Germline loops: CDR1 MNHEY, CDR2 SMNVEV (reference sequence). The CDR3 runs 14 residues. A note on this clone: Its specificity is not known.

The origin of this receptor is an adult in good health. This material consisted of peripheral blood, taken on day 0 of AZD1222 vaccination. This sequence joins TRBV27 and TRBJ2-5, with 10 nucleotides matching TRBD1. The CDR3 DNA sequence: TGTGCCAGCAGGGGCCGGGACAGGGGAACGACCCAGTACTTC. As protein: CASRGRDRGTTQYF.